In this sample, the clone carrying this TCR beta chain turned up a few times. Its matching antigen is unknown. The PCR employed 60 Vbeta primers together with 13 Jbeta primers. Clones were read by immunoSEQ multiplex PCR, and TCRdb kept only the in-frame ones, dropping some. The sample includes tens of thousands of clones, about 71% of them seen just once. CDR3 length: 14 residues. V lost 4 bases and J lost 3; bases outside the gene matches: 5. Germline loops: CDR1 SGHDT, CDR2 YYEEEE. This entry comes from a study of cytomegalovirus exposure and HLA in healthy donors. About the research overall: Early released data comprised about 85 million unique TCRs from HLA-typed donors. Findings and caveats of the study: There were 150 to 200 TCR beta chains listed as cytomegalovirus-associated. Some public TCRs appeared in many individuals, while most sequences were rare.

The sample consisted of PBMCs. The rearrangement uses TRBV5-6 and TRBJ2-3; 7 bases are a match to TRBD1. The TCR was taken from a man aged 60-69 years in good health and CMV-seropositive. CDR3 in amino acids: CASSTGTVTDTQYF. CDR3 nucleotides: TGTGCCAGCAGCACCGGGACAGTAACAGATACGCAGTATTTT.